This is a list of T cell receptor beta chains from one sample in a study of T-cell reconstitution after alpha-beta-depleted transplantation in children. TCRdb itself ran the PCR reads through MiXCR, one entry per CDR3 protein. The sample shows about 290,000 distinct CDR3 sequences, roughly 9.1% of them seen only once. The sequencing used PBMCs, collected before TCRalphabeta/CD19-depleted stem cell transplant. The receptors were gathered from a boy under three years old with acute myeloid leukemia, due to receive a stem cell transplant. CDR3s include the opening cysteine and the closing phenylalanine or tryptophan. Each record gives: CDR3 DNA, CDR3 protein, D gene, CDR3 length, clone size, V gene, J gene. A D gene is named only where the DNA matches it firmly. Some rows mark clone size as missing; the rest say once, few, many or name a class of expanded clone.

CDR3nt: TGTGCTAGCAGCAAGACTAGCGGGGGGACCGGGGAGCTGTTTTTT
CDR3aa: CASSKTSGGTGELFF
d_gene: TRBD2
len: 15
abundance: NA
v_gene: TRBV7-7
j_gene: TRBJ2-2

CDR3nt: TGTGCCAGCAGCCGCCTCCCCCCCACAGGGGTGCCAGATACGCAGTATTTT
CDR3aa: CASSRLPPTGVPDTQYF
d_gene: TRBD1
len: 17
abundance: few
v_gene: TRBV4-2
j_gene: TRBJ2-3

CDR3nt: TGTGCCAGCACCCCACCGGGGGGCTATGGCTACACCTTC
CDR3aa: CASTPPGGYGYTF
d_gene: NA
len: 13
abundance: few
v_gene: TRBV7-2
j_gene: TRBJ1-2

CDR3nt: TGCAGTGCGATGGATAAGACGGGGGCTAACTATGGCTACACCTTC
CDR3aa: CSAMDKTGANYGYTF
d_gene: NA
len: 15
abundance: many
v_gene: TRBV20-1
j_gene: TRBJ1-2

CDR3nt: TGTGCCAGCAGTCTAAGGGTTACTTACTCCTACGAGCAGTACTTC
CDR3aa: CASSLRVTYSYEQYF
d_gene: NA
len: 15
abundance: many
v_gene: TRBV27
j_gene: TRBJ2-7

CDR3nt: TGCAGCGTAAGACAGGGGGCGAGGACTGAAGCTTTCTTT
CDR3aa: CSVRQGARTEAFF
d_gene: TRBD1
len: 13
abundance: many
v_gene: TRBV29-1
j_gene: TRBJ1-1

CDR3nt: TGCGCCAGCAGCTTCGGCCACGAGCAGTACTTC
CDR3aa: CASSFGHEQYF
d_gene: NA
len: 11
abundance: many
v_gene: TRBV5-1
j_gene: TRBJ2-7

CDR3nt: TGCAGCGTTGAAGCGGGGTCCAGGGCCAACGTCCTGACTTTC
CDR3aa: CSVEAGSRANVLTF
d_gene: NA
len: 14
abundance: many
v_gene: TRBV29-1
j_gene: TRBJ2-6

CDR3nt: TGTGCCAGCAGCCAAGGGGTAGCGAGGACAGATACGCAGTATTTT
CDR3aa: CASSQGVARTDTQYF
d_gene: NA
len: 15
abundance: few
v_gene: TRBV3-1
j_gene: TRBJ2-3

CDR3nt: TGTGCCAGCAGCTTTAGCGGGAACACCGGGGAGCTGTTTTTT
CDR3aa: CASSFSGNTGELFF
d_gene: NA
len: 14
abundance: many
v_gene: TRBV7-9
j_gene: TRBJ2-2

CDR3nt: TGTGCCAGCAGACAACCGACAGGGGCAGACACCGGGGAGCTGTTTTTT
CDR3aa: CASRQPTGADTGELFF
d_gene: TRBD1
len: 16
abundance: NA
v_gene: TRBV6-5
j_gene: TRBJ2-2

CDR3nt: TGTGCCAGCAGTTCATCCGGGGTTTTCGATCACTATAGCAATCAGCCCCAGCATTTT
CDR3aa: CASSSSGVFDHYSNQPQHF
d_gene: NA
len: 19
abundance: few
v_gene: TRBV7-3
j_gene: TRBJ1-5

CDR3nt: TGTGCCAGCAGCTTTGGGAGGGACATTCAGTACTTC
CDR3aa: CASSFGRDIQYF
d_gene: TRBD2
len: 12
abundance: few
v_gene: TRBV5-6
j_gene: TRBJ2-4

CDR3nt: TGTGCCAGCAGTACCACGACAGGGCGTGCCTTTTTC
CDR3aa: CASSTTTGRAFF
d_gene: TRBD1
len: 12
abundance: many
v_gene: TRBV12-3/TRBV12-4
j_gene: TRBJ2-7

CDR3nt: TGTGCCAGCAGTGAATTTTTTGGGGTCGGAGAGAACTACGAGCAGTACTTC
CDR3aa: CASSEFFGVGENYEQYF
d_gene: NA
len: 17
abundance: NA
v_gene: TRBV25-1
j_gene: TRBJ2-7

CDR3nt: TGTGCCAGCAGCCCCGGACCTTCCCCCTCTGGGGCCAACGTCCTGACTTTC
CDR3aa: CASSPGPSPSGANVLTF
d_gene: NA
len: 17
abundance: many
v_gene: TRBV9
j_gene: TRBJ2-6

CDR3nt: TGCAGTGCCAGGGATGGGGTGAACACTGAAGCTTTCTTT
CDR3aa: CSARDGVNTEAFF
d_gene: NA
len: 13
abundance: many
v_gene: TRBV20-1
j_gene: TRBJ1-1

CDR3nt: TGTGCCAGCAGAGAGGGGGCGCGGGGAACCACCATATATTTT
CDR3aa: CASREGARGTTIYF
d_gene: TRBD1
len: 14
abundance: NA
v_gene: TRBV12-3/TRBV12-4
j_gene: TRBJ1-3

CDR3nt: TGTGCCAGCAGCCCGGGGGTGAGGCCCGATACGCAGTATTTT
CDR3aa: CASSPGVRPDTQYF
d_gene: NA
len: 14
abundance: many
v_gene: TRBV28
j_gene: TRBJ2-3

CDR3nt: TGCAGTGCTAGAGGCTCGGGGTGGGGGGCCAACGTCCTGACTTTC
CDR3aa: CSARGSGWGANVLTF
d_gene: NA
len: 15
abundance: many
v_gene: TRBV20-1
j_gene: TRBJ2-6

CDR3nt: TGTGCCAGCAGCTTATTCGGACACGGGACAGTAAGGGATGAAAAACTGTTTTTT
CDR3aa: CASSLFGHGTVRDEKLFF
d_gene: TRBD1
len: 18
abundance: many
v_gene: TRBV7-8
j_gene: TRBJ1-4

CDR3nt: TGTGCCATCAGTGCGGGACTAGCGGGAGCAGGGAATGAGCAGTTCTTC
CDR3aa: CAISAGLAGAGNEQFF
d_gene: TRBD2
len: 16
abundance: NA
v_gene: TRBV10-3
j_gene: TRBJ2-1

CDR3nt: TGTGCCAGCAGCCGTCTGGGGACAGCCTACGAGCAGTACTTC
CDR3aa: CASSRLGTAYEQYF
d_gene: TRBD1
len: 14
abundance: many
v_gene: TRBV4-2
j_gene: TRBJ2-7

CDR3nt: TGTGCCACCAGTGATAGGGGGGTCGGGAGAACAGATACGCAGTATTTT
CDR3aa: CATSDRGVGRTDTQYF
d_gene: NA
len: 16
abundance: many
v_gene: TRBV24-1
j_gene: TRBJ2-3

CDR3nt: TGTGCCACCAGCAAACCCCTCCAGGGGGGCTATGGCTACACCTTC
CDR3aa: CATSKPLQGGYGYTF
d_gene: TRBD1
len: 15
abundance: many
v_gene: TRBV15
j_gene: TRBJ1-2

CDR3nt: TGTGCCAGCAGCTTAATGGGCAGCGGGTACGAGCAGTACTTC
CDR3aa: CASSLMGSGYEQYF
d_gene: NA
len: 14
abundance: many
v_gene: TRBV7-8
j_gene: TRBJ2-7

CDR3nt: TGTGCCAGCAGCTTAATGGGGAGAGAGCAGTACTTC
CDR3aa: CASSLMGREQYF
d_gene: NA
len: 12
abundance: NA
v_gene: TRBV7-3
j_gene: TRBJ2-7

CDR3nt: TGTGCCAGCAGTTTCATCGGGACAGCAGGAAACACCATATATTTT
CDR3aa: CASSFIGTAGNTIYF
d_gene: TRBD1
len: 15
abundance: many
v_gene: TRBV28
j_gene: TRBJ1-3

CDR3nt: TGTGCCAGCAGTGAATATAAGGACAGGGACGAAAAACTGTTTTTT
CDR3aa: CASSEYKDRDEKLFF
d_gene: TRBD1
len: 15
abundance: few
v_gene: TRBV25-1
j_gene: TRBJ1-4

CDR3nt: TGCGCCAGCAGCACCCGGAATTACAATGAGCAGTTCTTC
CDR3aa: CASSTRNYNEQFF
d_gene: NA
len: 13
abundance: many
v_gene: TRBV5-1
j_gene: TRBJ2-1

CDR3nt: TGTGCCACCAGGAGGACAGGGGTTCGTAACAATGAGCAGTTCTTC
CDR3aa: CATRRTGVRNNEQFF
d_gene: TRBD1
len: 15
abundance: few
v_gene: TRBV15
j_gene: TRBJ2-1

CDR3nt: TGTGCCAGCAGCCCCACTGGGAGGGCCACAGATACGCAGTATTTT
CDR3aa: CASSPTGRATDTQYF
d_gene: TRBD2
len: 15
abundance: few
v_gene: TRBV7-9
j_gene: TRBJ2-3

CDR3nt: TGTGCCAGCAGCCAGACAGGGGGCTGGGAAGCTTTCTTT
CDR3aa: CASSQTGGWEAFF
d_gene: TRBD1
len: 13
abundance: many
v_gene: TRBV7-2
j_gene: TRBJ1-1

CDR3nt: TGTGCCAGCAGTTACGGCGGGGCTCAGCCCCAGCATTTT
CDR3aa: CASSYGGAQPQHF
d_gene: NA
len: 13
abundance: many
v_gene: TRBV6-5
j_gene: TRBJ1-5

CDR3nt: TGCGCCAGCAGCTTGGGGGGGCGACGGTCAACTGGCACAGATACGCAGTATTTT
CDR3aa: CASSLGGRRSTGTDTQYF
d_gene: NA
len: 18
abundance: many
v_gene: TRBV5-1
j_gene: TRBJ2-3

CDR3nt: TGCAGTGCTAGAATTCTAGCGGGATCCTCCTACGAGCAGTACTTC
CDR3aa: CSARILAGSSYEQYF
d_gene: TRBD2
len: 15
abundance: many
v_gene: TRBV20-1
j_gene: TRBJ2-7

CDR3nt: TGTGCCAGCAGCTCCGGGACCTTCCTGTTTTTT
CDR3aa: CASSSGTFLFF
d_gene: NA
len: 11
abundance: many
v_gene: TRBV7-6
j_gene: TRBJ1-4

CDR3nt: TGCAGTGCCCGGGACAGTCTTTCAACTAATGAAAAACTGTTTTTT
CDR3aa: CSARDSLSTNEKLFF
d_gene: TRBD1
len: 15
abundance: few
v_gene: TRBV20-1
j_gene: TRBJ1-4

CDR3nt: TGCAGTGCTTCTAGTGGGGGATTAGGGGGGGAGGGCATCTCCTACAATGAGCAGTTCTTC
CDR3aa: CSASSGGLGGEGISYNEQFF
d_gene: NA
len: 20
abundance: NA
v_gene: TRBV20-1
j_gene: TRBJ2-1

CDR3nt: TGTGCCAGCAGCCGGGGTCCAGGGCCCTACGAGCAGTACTTC
CDR3aa: CASSRGPGPYEQYF
d_gene: NA
len: 14
abundance: many
v_gene: TRBV7-2
j_gene: TRBJ2-7

CDR3nt: TGTGCCACCAGCACAAGGGACAGGGGGCCCGGGGAGCTGTTTTTT
CDR3aa: CATSTRDRGPGELFF
d_gene: TRBD1
len: 15
abundance: few
v_gene: TRBV15
j_gene: TRBJ2-2

CDR3nt: TGCAGTGCTAGAGGGGGCGGGACTAGCGGGAGAGGCGAGCAGTTCTTC
CDR3aa: CSARGGGTSGRGEQFF
d_gene: TRBD2
len: 16
abundance: many
v_gene: TRBV20-1
j_gene: TRBJ2-1

CDR3nt: TGCGCCAGCAGCTTCCGAGGAACTAGCACAGATACGCAGTATTTT
CDR3aa: CASSFRGTSTDTQYF
d_gene: NA
len: 15
abundance: many
v_gene: TRBV5-1
j_gene: TRBJ2-3

CDR3nt: TGTGCCCCCAGTGATTTAGACGACAGGGGCAACGAGCAGTACTTC
CDR3aa: CAPSDLDDRGNEQYF
d_gene: TRBD1
len: 15
abundance: NA
v_gene: TRBV24-1
j_gene: TRBJ2-7

CDR3nt: TGTGCTAGTGGCCCTGCAGGGGAGGATCTGTTCTTC
CDR3aa: CASGPAGEDLFF
d_gene: NA
len: 12
abundance: NA
v_gene: TRBV12-5
j_gene: TRBJ2-1

CDR3nt: TGTGCCAGCAGCTTACACGACAACGAGCAGTACTTC
CDR3aa: CASSLHDNEQYF
d_gene: NA
len: 12
abundance: many
v_gene: TRBV7-9
j_gene: TRBJ2-7

CDR3nt: TGTGCCAGCAGCCCACAGGGGCTCACCGGGGAGCTGTTTTTT
CDR3aa: CASSPQGLTGELFF
d_gene: TRBD1
len: 14
abundance: many
v_gene: TRBV7-3
j_gene: TRBJ2-2

CDR3nt: TGTGCCACCAGTGAAGGGACCTATGGCTACACCTTC
CDR3aa: CATSEGTYGYTF
d_gene: NA
len: 12
abundance: many
v_gene: TRBV24-1
j_gene: TRBJ1-2

CDR3nt: TGTGCCAGCAGTGGAACAACCTACGAGCAGTACTTC
CDR3aa: CASSGTTYEQYF
d_gene: NA
len: 12
abundance: many
v_gene: TRBV28
j_gene: TRBJ2-7

CDR3nt: TGTGCCAGCAGCTTAACCCCTCTACTAGCAAGCGGCAATGAGCAGTTCTTC
CDR3aa: CASSLTPLLASGNEQFF
d_gene: NA
len: 17
abundance: many
v_gene: TRBV7-3
j_gene: TRBJ2-1

CDR3nt: TGTGCCACTACCATTTCCCCGGGATTTAGAGGGGCAAGCTCTGGGGCCAACGTCCTGACTTTC
CDR3aa: CATTISPGFRGASSGANVLTF
d_gene: NA
len: 21
abundance: few
v_gene: TRBV15
j_gene: TRBJ2-6

CDR3nt: TGTGCCTGGAGCGACGGACAGGTCAATCAGCCCCAGCATTTT
CDR3aa: CAWSDGQVNQPQHF
d_gene: TRBD1
len: 14
abundance: many
v_gene: TRBV30
j_gene: TRBJ1-5

CDR3nt: TGTGCCAGCAGGTCCGGGCCCGTTGGCAATGAGCAGTTCTTC
CDR3aa: CASRSGPVGNEQFF
d_gene: NA
len: 14
abundance: many
v_gene: TRBV7-3
j_gene: TRBJ2-1

CDR3nt: TGCAGCCTGAAGGGCACAGATACGCAGTATTTT
CDR3aa: CSLKGTDTQYF
d_gene: NA
len: 11
abundance: many
v_gene: TRBV29-1
j_gene: TRBJ2-3

CDR3nt: TGTGCCAGCAGTTTCCTCGACTCGAACACTGAAGCTTTCTTT
CDR3aa: CASSFLDSNTEAFF
d_gene: NA
len: 14
abundance: few
v_gene: TRBV28
j_gene: TRBJ1-1

CDR3nt: TGTGCCAGCAGCCCGCCCCCGTTATACAATGAGCAGTTCTTC
CDR3aa: CASSPPPLYNEQFF
d_gene: NA
len: 14
abundance: many
v_gene: TRBV7-9
j_gene: TRBJ2-1

CDR3nt: TGTGCTAGTGGTTTGGGTACCGGGGAGCTGTTTTTT
CDR3aa: CASGLGTGELFF
d_gene: NA
len: 12
abundance: many
v_gene: TRBV12-5
j_gene: TRBJ2-2